This T cell receptor (beta chain) was retrieved from a study of T cell repertoires in cytomegalovirus infection. Turning to the study itself: HLA-B-restricted CMV epitopes that are well studied, plus recently identified HLA-C-restricted ones, were used by the study. In public TCR beta signatures, there were indications of both CMV infection and matching HLA type. Study-wide results and limits: CMV carriers having the relevant HLA were flagged by cumulative public TCR beta family frequency. Within the response measured ex vivo, HLA-C-restricted CMV-specific TCR beta clonotypes were dominant.

Concerning this clonotype: Its antigen is currently unknown.

This CDR3 is 13 amino acids long. Germline CDR1 reads MNHGY; CDR2 reads SAAAGT. V was shortened by 5 bases and J by 0 bases, with 7 bases between the two germline ends. A single record per CDR3 protein comes from TCRdb applying MiXCR to the reads. The repertoire has 100,000 to 150,000 distinct CDR3 sequences, more than 30% of them found once; the top ten carry 58%. Sequenced material: CD8+ T cells from cultured PBMCs, taken from culture after CMV antigen stimulation. This sequence was found in a human donor in good health (CMV status not recorded). Some clones in this sample may be carry-over from other donors' samples. V is TRBV6-8 and J is TRBJ1-1; D not certain. The CDR3 region is CASSRNLNTEAFF. The CDR3 DNA is TGTGCCAGCAGTAGAAACTTGAACACTGAAGCTTTCTTT.